These 2 T cell receptor beta chains share one sample of origin, sequenced in a study of T cell responses to AZD1222 COVID-19 vaccine. The repertoire was sequenced with immunoSEQ multiplex PCR; TCRdb's copy has only in-frame clones and lacks some. The profile shows about 140,000 clones, approximately 93% of them singletons. The source was peripheral blood, collected on day 0 of MenACWY control vaccination. The receptors were gathered from an adult in good health.

This chain connects TRBV7-2 to TRBJ2-5; D not resolved. The CDR3 runs to 15 residues. The ends were cut back, 1 base at V and 0 bases at J, with 9 bases in the middle. Germline-derived CDR1 and CDR2 are SGHTA and FQGNSA. CDR3 coding DNA: TGTGCCAGCAGCTTAGGGTTAAGGTACCAAGAGACCCAGTACTTC. It specifies CASSLGLRYQETQYF.

The gene calls are TRBV12-3 or TRBV12-4 and TRBJ1-5; weak D call: TRBD1 (5 bases). CDR3 length: 13 amino acids. The V end was cut by 5 bases, the J end by 7 bases, with 12 bases between. The DNA for the CDR3 is TGTGCCAGCAGTGACCACGGGGGACAGCCCCAGCATTTT. Encoded protein: CASSDHGGQPQHF.